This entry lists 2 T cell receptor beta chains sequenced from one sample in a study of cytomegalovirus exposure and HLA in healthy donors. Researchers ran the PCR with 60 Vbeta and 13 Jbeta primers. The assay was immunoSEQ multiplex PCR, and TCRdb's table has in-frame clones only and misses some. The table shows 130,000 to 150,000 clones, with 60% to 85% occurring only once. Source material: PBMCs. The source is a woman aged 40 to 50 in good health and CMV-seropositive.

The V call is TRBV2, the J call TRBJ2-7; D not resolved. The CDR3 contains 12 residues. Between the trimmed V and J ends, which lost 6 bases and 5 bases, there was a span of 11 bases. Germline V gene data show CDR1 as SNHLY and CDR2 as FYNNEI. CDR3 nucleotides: TGTGCCAGCAGGCAGGCTTCTAACGAGCAGTACTTC. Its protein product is CASRQASNEQYF.

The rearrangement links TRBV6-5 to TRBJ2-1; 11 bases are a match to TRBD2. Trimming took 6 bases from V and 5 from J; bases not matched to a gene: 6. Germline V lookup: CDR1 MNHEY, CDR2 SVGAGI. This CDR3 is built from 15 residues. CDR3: CASSRTSGGDNEQFF. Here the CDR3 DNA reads TGTGCCAGCAGCCGCACTAGCGGGGGTGACAATGAGCAGTTCTTC.